The next 10 T cell receptor beta chains were all read from a single sample in a study of blood T cell repertoires in COVID-19. The protocol was immunoSEQ multiplex PCR, while the TCRdb copy is restricted to in-frame clones and leaves out a portion. The profile shows approximately 140,000 clones, about nine tenths of them singletons. The sequenced sample consisted of peripheral blood. The source is a woman aged 60 to 75 with active or convalescent COVID-19.

This chain links TRBV7-9 with TRBJ1-6, with 9 nucleotides matching TRBD1. Per germline, CDR1 SEHNR and CDR2 FQNEAQ (reference sequence). The length of the CDR3 is 15 residues. The V segment lost 1 base and the J segment 7 bases; nucleotides outside the gene matches: 2. CDR3 sequence (DNA): TGTGCCAGCAGCTTAGGGGACAGGGCGAATTCACCCCTCCACTTT. Translated, it gives CASSLGDRANSPLHF. The full variable domain, its missing parts supplied by reference TRBV7-9 and TRBJ1-6, is DTGVSQNPRHKITKRGQNVTFRCDPISEHNRLYWYRQTLGQGPEFLTYFQNEAQLEKSRLLSDRFSAERPKGSFSTLEIQRTEQGDSAMYLCASSLGDRANSPLHFGNGTRLTVT.

The rearrangement joins TRBV21-1 to TRBJ2-7; the DNA was not used to check the table's D call, TRBD1. TRBV21-1 has pseudogene status. The CDR3 length is 13 residues. The CDR3 sequence is CASIGMTGNEQYF. Written as DNA, the CDR3 is TGTGCCAGCATAGGCATGACAGGGAACGAGCAGTACTTC.

The chain employs TRBV12-3 or TRBV12-4 and TRBJ1-2; tentative D call: TRBD1 (5 bases). V was trimmed by 5 bases and J by 3 bases, leaving 10 bases between them. This CDR3 spans 13 amino acids. CDR3 coding DNA: TGTGCCAGCAGTCCACAGGACCACTATGGCTACACCTTC. Protein product: CASSPQDHYGYTF.

This chain connects TRBV3-1 (or the pseudogene TRBV3-2) to TRBJ2-2, with 9 bases lining up with TRBD2. J lost 0 bases, V lost 4 bases, and 6 bases had no gene match. The CDR3 loop spans 17 amino acids. Germline CDR1 and CDR2: LGHDT and YNNKEL (reference sequence). The CDR3 coding sequence is TGTGCCAGCAGCCCAAGGGCTAGCGGGGCGAACACCGGGGAGCTGTTTTTT. The encoded protein is CASSPRASGANTGELFF.

In this sample, this clone turned up a few times. This chain links TRBV6-6 with TRBJ1-1, with D possibly TRBD1 on 6 matching bases. This CDR3 has 16 residues. Looked up from germline, CDR1 is MNHNY and CDR2 is SVGAGI (reference sequence). The ends were cut back, 0 bases at V and 5 bases at J, with 16 bases in the middle. CDR3 residues: CASSYSFEGVRTEAFF. The CDR3 nucleotides read TGTGCCAGCAGTTACTCGTTTGAGGGGGTTAGGACTGAAGCTTTCTTT.

The V and J genes are TRBV10-3 and TRBJ1-5, with D tentatively TRBD1 (5 bases). Trimming shortened V by 2 bases and J by 6 bases, and 11 bases separated the two germline ends. This CDR3 comprises 14 residues. Germline loops: CDR1 ENHRY, CDR2 SYGVKD. In DNA, the CDR3 is TGTGCCATCAGTGAGGGGGGGGAAGGTCAGCCCCAGCATTTT. Translated: CAISEGGEGQPQHF.

This chain uses TRBV29-1 with TRBJ1-5; tentatively, D is TRBD1 (6 bases). The length of the CDR3 is 13 residues. Germline-derived CDR1 and CDR2 are SQVTM and ANQGSEA. Trimming removed 3 bases at V and 6 bases at J, with 12 bases between. As DNA, the CDR3 is TGCAGCGTTGAGTCTGGGGGCGGTCAGCCCCAGCATTTT. This encodes CSVESGGGQPQHF.

This chain joins TRBV5-1 and TRBJ1-2; TRBD1 matches at 8 bases. The CDR3 runs 15 residues. V dropped 0 bases and J dropped 2; count of bases not matched to a gene: 3. From germline, CDR1 is SGHRS and CDR2 YFSETQ. CDR3 amino acids: CASSLVTGGNYGYTF. CDR3 DNA sequence: TGCGCCAGCAGCTTGGTAACAGGGGGGAACTATGGCTACACCTTC. Filled out from reference TRBV5-1 and TRBJ1-2, the complete variable domain reads KAGVTQTPRYLIKTRGQQVTLSCSPISGHRSVSWYQQTPGQGLQFLFEYFSETQRNKGNFPGRFSGRQFSNSRSEMNVSTLELGDSALYLCASSLVTGGNYGYTFGSGTRLTVV.

The chain recombines TRBV19 with TRBJ2-2; D remains unclear. This CDR3 contains 11 residues. Germline CDR1 reads LNHDA; CDR2 reads SQIVND (reference sequence). V lost 9 bases to trimming and J lost 7 bases, with 9 bases between them. CDR3 in amino acids: CASQSYGELFF. CDR3 sequence (DNA): TGTGCCAGCCAGTCTTACGGGGAGCTGTTTTTT.

For this clone: A read error may account for a junction end that differs from germline. This chain connects TRBV7-7 to TRBJ2-5; D is undetermined. Germline V gene sequence: CDR1 SSHAT, CDR2 FNYEAQ (reference sequence). The CDR3 has 14 residues. The CDR3, as DNA: TGTGCTAGCAGCTTAGGTGCAGCGTACGAGACCCAGTACTTC. Protein: CASSLGAAYETQYF.